What follows are 27 T cell receptor beta chains derived from one specimen sequenced in a study of T cells in women clearing cervical HPV infection. The assay was immunoSEQ multiplex PCR, and TCRdb's table has in-frame clones only and misses some. Its table lists about 16,000 clones. The sample was blood buffy coat. Receptors originate from a woman between 18 and 70 years old with a cervical HPV16 infection that either progressed to CIN3+ or cleared (not recorded which).

Points on this clone: With the read ending 3 residues before the CDR3 end, the germline J gene is used to fill in that end. This rearrangement joins TRBV30 to TRBJ1-2, with D maybe TRBD1 (6 bases). V lost 1 base and J 4 bases, leaving 13 bases between the germline ends. The CDR3 contains 14 residues. The germline V gene has CDR1 GTSNPN and CDR2 SVGIG (reference sequence). CDR3 region: CAWSENRASYGYTF. The CDR3 bases that were read are TGTGCCTGGAGTGAGAACAGGGCAAGCTATGGC. The whole variable domain, remainder taken from reference TRBV30 and TRBJ1-2, is SQTIHQWPATLVQPVGSPLSLECTVEGTSNPNLYWYRQAAGRGLQLLFYSVGIGQISSEVPQNLSASRPQDRQFILSSKKLLLSDSGFYLCAWSENRASYGYTFGSGTRLTVV.

CDR3 bases read: TGTGCCAGCAGTGAGGGCGGGAAGACC. Residues: CASSEGGKT. The full-length CDR3 reads as CASSEGGKTQYF. This chain links TRBV2 with TRBJ2-5; tentatively, D is TRBD2 (6 bases). The CDR3 is cut off 3 residues early in the read; its end comes from the germline J gene. There are 12 residues in the CDR3. The V gene lost 3 bases and the J gene lost 6 bases, with 8 bases spanning the gap. Germline V gene lookup returns CDR1 SNHLY and CDR2 FYNNEI.

Points on this clone: The read ends 3 residues before the CDR3 terminus; that terminus is restored from the germline J gene. V gene TRBV7-3 combines with J gene TRBJ1-1; D call uncertain. With 5 bases removed from V and 5 bases from J, the gap between germline ends came to 12 bases. The V gene's germline CDR1 is SGHTA and CDR2 FQGTGA. This CDR3 has 13 amino acids. The CDR3 protein is CASSPRLETEAFF. The DNA read from the CDR3 is TGTGCCAGCAGCCCCCGACTGGAAACTGAA. Full variable domain (outside the CDR3, taken from reference TRBV7-3 and TRBJ1-1): GAGVSQTPSNKVTEKGKYVELRCDPISGHTALYWYRQSLGQGPEFLIYFQGTGAADDSGLPNDRFFAVRPEGSVSTLKIQRTERGDSAVYLCASSPRLETEAFFGQGTRLTVV.

Worth noting for this clone: The observed sequence ends 3 residues before the CDR3 terminus, with the missing tail filled in from the germline J gene. V gene TRBV2 combines with J gene TRBJ1-1; D may be TRBD1 (6 bases). This CDR3 is built from 13 residues. V was shortened by 10 bases and J by 1 base, with 13 bases between the two germline ends. The germline V gene has CDR1 SNHLY and CDR2 FYNNEI. The CDR3 bases that were read are TGTGCCATCTCCAGACAGGCGAACACTGAA. Translating it yields CAISRQANTE. The CDR3 reads in full as CAISRQANTEAFF.

CDR3 protein: CATSNRDRALPRGYTF. The sequenced part of the CDR3 DNA is TGTGCCACCAGCAACCGAGACAGAGCCCTTCCCCGTGGC. The genes are TRBV15 and TRBJ1-2; tentative D call: TRBD1 (5 bases). The read stops 3 residues short of the end of the CDR3; the missing end is completed from the germline J gene. Between the trimmed V and J ends, which lost 4 bases and 7 bases, there was a span of 22 bases. Germline values: CDR1 LNHNV, CDR2 YYDKDF (reference sequence). This CDR3 spans 16 amino acids.

On this clone: The observed sequence ends 3 residues before the CDR3 terminus, with the missing tail filled in from the germline J gene. The rearrangement joins TRBV27 to TRBJ1-2, with D possibly TRBD1 on 6 matching bases. Per the germline V gene, CDR1 is MNHEY and CDR2 is SMNVEV (reference sequence). The V end was cut by 6 bases, the J end by 4 bases, with 12 bases between. The CDR3 has 13 amino acids. This CDR3 is CASRDGQTYGYTF. CDR3 bases read: TGTGCCAGCAGGGATGGACAGACCTATGGC.

On this clone: The read finishes 3 residues shy of the CDR3 end, and the germline J gene is used to complete it. The V and J genes are TRBV6-1 and TRBJ2-5, with TRBD1 identical over 8 bases. The CDR3 contains 15 residues. V dropped 3 bases and J dropped 4; count of bases not matched to a gene: 7. Germline V CDR1 and CDR2: MNHNS, SASEGT. The CDR3 loop reads CASSEPTGVGETQYF. The DNA read from the CDR3 is TGTGCCAGCAGTGAGCCGACAGGGGTTGGAGAGACC.

This clone is labeled medium-sized based on frequency. The DNA ends 3 residues before the CDR3 does, and the rest of the CDR3 is filled in from the germline J gene. This chain uses TRBV18 with TRBJ1-2, with D perhaps TRBD1 (6 bases). The CDR3 loop spans 14 amino acids. Per germline, CDR1 KGHSH and CDR2 LQKENI. Trimming stripped 2 bases from V and 6 bases from J, with 13 bases between. The CDR3: CASSPTTGKDGYTF. CDR3 DNA (partial): TGTGCCAGCTCACCAACTACAGGGAAAGATGGC.

Note on this clone: The DNA ends 3 residues before the CDR3 does, and the rest of the CDR3 is filled in from the germline J gene. J is TRBJ2-3 and V is TRBV5-1; 16 bases align to TRBD2. The CDR3 loop spans 18 amino acids. Unmatched junction bases numbered 6, after V lost 4 bases and J lost 1 base. The V gene's germline CDR1 is SGHRS and CDR2 YFSETQ. CDR3 residues: CASSQGLAGGLRTDTQYF. Partial CDR3 DNA: TGCGCCAGCAGCCAGGGACTAGCGGGGGGGCTTCGCACAGATACG.

In the case of this clone: The read terminates 3 residues before the CDR3 end, so the remaining end is supplied by the germline J gene. This rearrangement joins TRBV6-2 or TRBV6-3 to TRBJ2-2; D remains unclear. The CDR3 runs 13 residues. The V end was cut by 6 bases, the J end by 3 bases, with 8 bases between. The V gene's germline CDR1 is MNHEY and CDR2 SVGEGT. Partial CDR3 DNA: TGTGCCAGCAGGACAATCTACACCGGGGAG. As protein: CASRTIYTGE. The full CDR3 protein is CASRTIYTGELFF.

The CDR3 sequence: CASYGGASTDTQYF. The CDR3 DNA, read in part, is TGCGCCAGCTACGGGGGAGCTAGCACAGATACG. The chain carries TRBV5-1 and TRBJ2-3, with D maybe TRBD2 (6 bases). The read is 3 residues too short to cover the CDR3 end, so that end is filled in from the germline J gene. The CDR3 has 14 residues. Germline V gene sequence: CDR1 SGHRS, CDR2 YFSETQ. The V end was cut by 7 bases, the J end by 0 bases, with 12 bases between. Drawing the rest from reference TRBV5-1 and TRBJ2-3, the complete variable domain is KAGVTQTPRYLIKTRGQQVTLSCSPISGHRSVSWYQQTPGQGLQFLFEYFSETQRNKGNFPGRFSGRQFSNSRSEMNVSTLELGDSALYLCASYGGASTDTQYFGPGTRLTVL.

A word on this clone: Read sequence stops 3 residues before the CDR3 end, and the germline J gene provides the missing end. The V gene is TRBV5-1, the J gene TRBJ2-5, with 8 bases fitting TRBD1. This CDR3 comprises 15 residues. Trimming cost V 4 bases and J 5 bases; bases outside gene matches: 10. Germline values: CDR1 SGHRS, CDR2 YFSETQ. CDR3 region: CASSRTGTGDETQYF. The DNA read from the CDR3 is TGCGCCAGCAGCAGGACGGGGACAGGTGACGAGACC.

For this clone: The read gets to within 3 residues of the CDR3 end, and the germline J gene fills in the rest. This chain joins TRBV20-1 and TRBJ2-3; 7 bases are a match to TRBD2. The germline CDR1 and CDR2 sequences are DFQATT and SNEGSKA (reference sequence). This CDR3 is built from 16 residues. V lost 8 bases, J lost 5 bases, and 19 bases stayed unmatched. The chain's CDR3 is CSSIVQGLPGLDTQYF. The sequenced CDR3 bases are TGCAGTTCAATAGTCCAGGGACTACCTGGGCTAGATACG.

Concerning this clone: The missing CDR3 end, 3 residues past where the read stops, is filled in from the germline J gene. V is TRBV7-9 and J is TRBJ2-7; D might be TRBD2 (7 bases). The CDR3 runs 14 residues. CDR1 and CDR2 (germline): SEHNR, FQNEAQ (reference sequence). Between the trimmed V and J ends, which lost 5 bases and 1 base, there was a span of 12 bases. Here the CDR3 reads CASSRGAVSYEQYF. The covered CDR3 bases are TGTGCCAGCAGCCGGGGGGCAGTTTCCTACGAG.

Concerning this clone itself: The read is 3 residues too short to cover the CDR3 end, so that end is filled in from the germline J gene. V usage is TRBV20-1 and J usage is TRBJ1-4, with D perhaps TRBD1 (5 bases). This CDR3 region has 14 residues. The germline V gene has CDR1 DFQATT and CDR2 SNEGSKA (reference sequence). V was cut by 0 bases and J by 4 bases, with 9 bases left in between. The CDR3 loop reads CSARDAQGNEKLFF. The CDR3 DNA, read in part, is TGCAGTGCTAGAGATGCCCAGGGTAATGAAAAA.

Remarks on this clone: The DNA ends 3 residues before the CDR3 does, and the rest of the CDR3 is filled in from the germline J gene. This chain links TRBV10-3 with TRBJ2-2; tentative D call: TRBD2 (6 bases). Per the germline V gene, CDR1 is ENHRY and CDR2 is SYGVKD. The CDR3 runs 18 residues. V was shortened by 0 bases and J by 1 base, with 15 bases between the two germline ends. CDR3 DNA (partial): TGTGCCATCAGTGAGTCGAAGTCCGGGACTTGGAACACCGGGGAG. This gives the protein CAISESKSGTWNTGE. Given in full, the CDR3 is CAISESKSGTWNTGELFF.

Concerning this clone: The read comes to an end 3 residues before the CDR3 does, leaving the germline J gene to fill in the end. The J gene is TRBJ1-5, the V gene TRBV11-2; D unresolved. CDR3 length: 13 amino acids. Looked up from germline, CDR1 is SGHAT and CDR2 is FQNNGV. V lost 0 bases to trimming and J lost 6 bases, with 6 bases between them. The CDR3 DNA, read in part, is TGTGCCAGCAGCTTAGATGTTCGTCAGCCC. Protein product: CASSLDVRQP. The full CDR3 is CASSLDVRQPQHF. The full variable domain, in which reference TRBV11-2 and TRBJ1-5 provide the parts outside the CDR3, is EAGVAQSPRYKIIEKRQSVAFWCNPISGHATLYWYQQILGQGPKLLIQFQNNGVVDDSQLPKDRFSAERLKGVDSTLKIQPAKLEDSAVYLCASSLDVRQPQHFGDGTRLSIL.

For this clone: The read stops 3 residues short of the end of the CDR3; the missing end is completed from the germline J gene. The rearrangement uses TRBV12-3 or TRBV12-4 and TRBJ2-3, with 7 nucleotides matching TRBD1. Losses at the gene ends were 6 bases for V and 3 bases for J; bases not matched to a gene: 3. CDR3 length: 13 residues. CDR3 DNA, as far as it was read: TGTGCCAGCAGCAGGGGGTTTACAGATACG. It translates to CASSRGFTDT. The CDR3 reads in full as CASSRGFTDTQYF.

Concerning this clone: The read ends 3 residues before the CDR3 terminus; that terminus is restored from the germline J gene. J is TRBJ2-5 and V is TRBV5-5; D call uncertain. Germline V lookup: CDR1 SGHKS, CDR2 YYEKEE (reference sequence). V was trimmed by 4 bases and J by 0 bases, leaving 13 bases between them. CDR3 length: 15 residues. The sequenced CDR3 bases are TGTGCCAGCAGCCGTGCACCCCGGGACCAAGAGACC. Its protein is CASSRAPRDQET. The full CDR3 sequence reads CASSRAPRDQETQYF.

A remark on this clone: The read finishes 3 residues shy of the CDR3 end, and the germline J gene is used to complete it. V gene TRBV5-4 combines with J gene TRBJ2-1; unclear D gene. The germline V and J ends were trimmed by 0 bases and 9 bases, with 4 bases remaining between them. CDR3 size: 11 residues. Germline-derived CDR1 and CDR2 are SGHNT and YYREEE (reference sequence). CDR3 sequence reads: CASSLGAEQFF. The sequenced CDR3 bases are TGTGCCAGCAGCTTGGGGGCTGAG.

With respect to this clone: The CDR3 end lies 3 residues beyond the end of the read and is filled in from the germline J gene. V and J are TRBV24-1 and TRBJ2-1, with D tentatively TRBD2 (6 bases). Germline-derived CDR1 and CDR2 are KGHDR and SFDVKD. CDR3 length: 16 residues. The V gene lost 1 base and the J gene lost 3 bases, with 12 bases spanning the gap. CDR3 region: CATSDFRAGLYNEQFF. The sequenced CDR3 bases are TGTGCCACCAGTGATTTTAGGGCGGGGCTCTACAATGAG.

A word on this clone: The missing CDR3 end, 3 residues past where the read stops, is filled in from the germline J gene. The chain joins TRBV10-2 to TRBJ2-1, with TRBD2 matching 8 bases. The CDR3 spans 16 residues. V was pared by 3 bases and J by 0 bases, with 4 bases of the junction left unmatched. CDR1 WSHSY and CDR2 SAAADI come from the germline V gene. The CDR3 DNA, read in part, is TGCGCCAGCAGTGACCGACGGGGGGGCTCCTACAATGAG. Translation gives CASSDRRGGSYNE. The complete CDR3 protein is CASSDRRGGSYNEQFF.

About this clone: The missing CDR3 end, 3 residues past where the read stops, is filled in from the germline J gene. The sample carries other DNA sequences with the same CDR3. This chain joins TRBV20-1 and TRBJ1-5; TRBD1 matches at 7 bases. Germline assignment: CDR1 DFQATT and CDR2 SNEGSKA (reference sequence). The CDR3 extends over 17 amino acids. V lost 2 bases to trimming and J lost 3 bases; unmatched junction nucleotides: 13. The CDR3 loop reads CSARRGPGGGNNQPQHF. CDR3 DNA, as far as it was read: TGCAGTGCTAGAAGAGGTCCAGGGGGAGGTAACAATCAGCCC.

With respect to this clone: A junction boundary mismatches the germline segment, possibly from a read error. The read comes to an end 3 residues before the CDR3 does, leaving the germline J gene to fill in the end. The rearrangement joins TRBV4-1 to TRBJ1-4; no clear D gene. CDR1 and CDR2 (germline): MGHRA, YSYEKL. CDR3 length: 15 amino acids. The CDR3 sequence: CTSSLKDGLNEKLFF. Partial CDR3 DNA: TGCACCAGCAGCCTAAAGGACGGACTTAATGAAAAA.

Turning to this clone: The read finishes 3 residues shy of the CDR3 end, and the germline J gene is used to complete it. V and J are TRBV7-9 and TRBJ2-1; 7 bases align to TRBD2. The CDR3 sequence is 15 residues long. Trimming took 5 bases from V and 3 from J; bases not matched to a gene: 7. From germline, CDR1 is SEHNR and CDR2 FQNEAQ (reference sequence). The CDR3 spells CASSRLGLVYNEQFF. The sequenced CDR3 bases are TGTGCCAGCAGCCGTCTCGGACTAGTCTACAATGAG. The full variable domain, its missing parts supplied by reference TRBV7-9 and TRBJ2-1, is DTGVSQNPRHKITKRGQNVTFRCDPISEHNRLYWYRQTLGQGPEFLTYFQNEAQLEKSRLLSDRFSAERPKGSFSTLEIQRTEQGDSAMYLCASSRLGLVYNEQFFGPGTRLTVL.

The CDR3 bases that were read are TGTGCCAGCAGTGAGAGCTCGGGTTCTGGAAACACC. Protein product: CASSESSGSGNT. The full-length CDR3 reads as CASSESSGSGNTIYF. This sequence joins TRBV2 and TRBJ1-3; no reliable D call. The sequence runs out 3 residues before the end of the CDR3; the remainder is reconstructed from the germline J gene. The CDR3 runs 15 residues. The V gene's germline CDR1 is SNHLY and CDR2 FYNNEI. Trimming took 3 bases from V and 1 from J, leaving 10 bases between them.

Remarks on this clone: Read sequence stops 3 residues before the CDR3 end, and the germline J gene provides the missing end. The gene calls are TRBV28 and TRBJ2-3, with 9 bases identical to TRBD1. The CDR3 runs to 16 residues. Unmatched junction bases numbered 6, after V lost 3 bases and J lost 2 bases. CDR1 and CDR2 from the germline V gene are MDHEN and SYDVKM. Partial CDR3 DNA: TGTGCCAGCAGTTTTATAGGGACAGGGCACACAGATACG. Its protein product is CASSFIGTGHTDT. The CDR3 in its entirety is CASSFIGTGHTDTQYF.